This paragraph reports one TCR beta chain. Its antigen is currently unknown. As for treatment: around 19 received Ad26.COV2.S at low or high dose, single or two shots; about 5 received placebo; per-sample allocation not given. After the first vaccine or placebo injection, samples were drawn on day 63. The vaccine delivered Wuhan-strain SARS-CoV-2 spike through an Ad26 vector. These data come from a study of Ad26.COV2.S vaccination and SARS-CoV-2 variants. Study results and limitations: Vaccine recipients and placebo recipients showed similar non-spike TCR breadth.

Germline V lookup: CDR1 SGHRS, CDR2 YFSETQ. CDR3 size: 16 residues. Trimming took 2 bases from V and 4 from J, leaving 19 bases between them. The method was immunoSEQ multiplex PCR; TCRdb's version includes in-frame clones alone and lacks a portion of them. The sample includes hundreds of thousands of clones, roughly nine tenths seen only once; the top ten take 2% to 3%. This chain links TRBV5-1 with TRBJ2-7; D gene uncertain. The specimen comprised peripheral blood, sampled in a trial of Ad26.COV2.S vaccine versus placebo. This receptor was identified in a person between 18 and 60 years old who received the Ad26.COV2.S COVID-19 vaccine or a placebo. The CDR3 region has the DNA TGCGCCAGCAGCTTATTGGGCTTCGGTGAAGTGTACGAGCAGTACTTC. Its protein product is CASSLLGFGEVYEQYF.